The sequence of this T cell receptor (beta chain) was determined in a study of monozygotic twins with inflammatory bowel disease. General study results and limits: Any single strong signal or clonotype tied to IBD lacked support. The sharing of clonotypes with others was lower in IBD patients than in healthy twins, especially with disease activity. Immunosuppressive treatments differing between patients may have added repertoire variability.

TCRdb derives one entry per CDR3 protein from the 5' RACE reads, leaving out DNA. The sample table sets out about 140,000 distinct CDR3 sequences. The CDR3 sequence is 15 residues long. About this clonotype: The antigen is unknown.

The V and J genes are TRBV12-3 or TRBV12-4 and TRBJ1-2; TCRdb's assignment of TRBD1 cannot be checked, as there is no DNA. The receptor was isolated from a human donor with ulcerative colitis or Crohn's disease, or a healthy co-twin of an affected twin (not recorded which). Sequenced: blood. The CDR3 sequence: CASSLYRGLNYGYTF.